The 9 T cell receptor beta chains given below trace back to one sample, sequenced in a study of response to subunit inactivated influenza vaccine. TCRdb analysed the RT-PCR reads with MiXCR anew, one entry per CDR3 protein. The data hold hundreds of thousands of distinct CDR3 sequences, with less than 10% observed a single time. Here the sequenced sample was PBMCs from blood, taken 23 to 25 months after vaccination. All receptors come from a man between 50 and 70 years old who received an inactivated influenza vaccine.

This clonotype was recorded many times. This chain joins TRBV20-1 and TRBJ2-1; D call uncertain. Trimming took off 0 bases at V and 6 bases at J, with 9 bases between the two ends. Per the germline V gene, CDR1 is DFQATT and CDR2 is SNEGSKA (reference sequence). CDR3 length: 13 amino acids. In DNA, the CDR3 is TGCAGTGCTAGAGACCCCATAATCAATGAGCAGTTCTTC. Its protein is CSARDPIINEQFF.

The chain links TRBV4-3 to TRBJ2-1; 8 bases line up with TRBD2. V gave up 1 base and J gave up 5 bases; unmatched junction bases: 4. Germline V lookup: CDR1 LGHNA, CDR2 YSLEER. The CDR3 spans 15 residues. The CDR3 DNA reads TGCGCCAGCAGCCAAGCGGGAGGGGTCCACAATGAGCAGTTCTTC. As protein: CASSQAGGVHNEQFF.

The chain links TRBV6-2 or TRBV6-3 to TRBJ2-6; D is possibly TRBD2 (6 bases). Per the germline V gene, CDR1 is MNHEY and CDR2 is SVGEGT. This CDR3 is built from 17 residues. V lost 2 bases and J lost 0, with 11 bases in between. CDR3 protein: CASSYGGGSSGANVLTF. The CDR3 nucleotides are TGTGCCAGCAGTTACGGCGGAGGGAGCTCTGGGGCCAACGTCCTGACTTTC.

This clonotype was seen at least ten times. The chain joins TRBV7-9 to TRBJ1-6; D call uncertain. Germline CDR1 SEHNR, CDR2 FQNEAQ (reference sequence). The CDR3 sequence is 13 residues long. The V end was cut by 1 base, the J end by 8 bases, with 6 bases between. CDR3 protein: CASSLGAHSPLHF. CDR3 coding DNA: TGTGCCAGCAGCTTAGGGGCGCATTCACCCCTCCACTTT.

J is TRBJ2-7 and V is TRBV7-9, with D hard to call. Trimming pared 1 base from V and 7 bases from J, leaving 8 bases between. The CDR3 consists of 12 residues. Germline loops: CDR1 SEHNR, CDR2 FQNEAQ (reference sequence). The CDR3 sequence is CASSLVLEEQYF. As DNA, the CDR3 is TGTGCCAGCAGCTTAGTACTTGAGGAGCAGTACTTC. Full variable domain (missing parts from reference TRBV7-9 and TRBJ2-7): DTGVSQNPRHKITKRGQNVTFRCDPISEHNRLYWYRQTLGQGPEFLTYFQNEAQLEKSRLLSDRFSAERPKGSFSTLEIQRTEQGDSAMYLCASSLVLEEQYFGPGTRLTVT.

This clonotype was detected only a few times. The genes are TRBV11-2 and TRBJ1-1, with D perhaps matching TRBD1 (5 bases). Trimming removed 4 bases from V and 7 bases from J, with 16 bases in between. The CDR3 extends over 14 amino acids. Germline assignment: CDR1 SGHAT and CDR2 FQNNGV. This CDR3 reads CASSSNRQISEAFF. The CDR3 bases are TGTGCCAGCAGCTCAAACCGACAGATAAGTGAAGCTTTCTTT.

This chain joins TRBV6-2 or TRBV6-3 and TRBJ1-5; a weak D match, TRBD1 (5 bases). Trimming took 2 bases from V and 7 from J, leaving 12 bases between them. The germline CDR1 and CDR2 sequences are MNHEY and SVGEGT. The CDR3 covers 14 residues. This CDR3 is CASSYVTGGQPQHF. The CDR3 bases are TGTGCCAGCAGTTACGTTACCGGGGGGCAGCCCCAGCATTTT.

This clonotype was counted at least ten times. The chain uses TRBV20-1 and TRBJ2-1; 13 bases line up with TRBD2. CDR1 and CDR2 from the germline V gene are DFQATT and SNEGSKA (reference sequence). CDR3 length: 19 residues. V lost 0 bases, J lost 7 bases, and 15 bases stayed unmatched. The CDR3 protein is CSARDLSPTSGRDGNEQFF. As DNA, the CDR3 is TGCAGTGCTAGAGATCTTAGCCCCACTAGCGGGAGGGATGGAAATGAGCAGTTCTTC.

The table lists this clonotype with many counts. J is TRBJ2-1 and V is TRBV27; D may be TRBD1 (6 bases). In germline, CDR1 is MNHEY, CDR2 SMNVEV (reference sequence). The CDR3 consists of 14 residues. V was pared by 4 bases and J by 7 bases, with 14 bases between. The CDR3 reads CASSSRDMGNEQFF. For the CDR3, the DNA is TGTGCCAGCAGTTCCAGGGACATGGGGAATGAGCAGTTCTTC.